This note documents a single TCR beta chain sequence. The data were taken from a study of cytomegalovirus exposure and HLA in healthy donors. Primers: 60 Vbeta forward and 13 Jbeta reverse. Using immunoSEQ multiplex PCR, the repertoire was profiled, and TCRdb retains in-frame clones only, with some absent. The sample contains some 110,000 clones, more than 70% of which appear only once. This CDR3 is 17 amino acids long. Germline trimming cut 5 bases from V and 3 bases from J; bases unmatched to any gene: 11. CDR1 and CDR2 from the germline V gene are SEHNR and FQNEAQ (reference sequence). The TCR originated in a man between 45 and 60 years old in good health and CMV-seropositive. The sequencing sample was made of PBMCs. The chain combines TRBV7-9 with TRBJ2-3; 10 nucleotides match TRBD2. Written as DNA, the CDR3 is TGTGCCAGCAGCCCGACCCCCCCGGGACTAGCGACAGATACGCAGTATTTT. This codes for CASSPTPPGLATDTQYF.